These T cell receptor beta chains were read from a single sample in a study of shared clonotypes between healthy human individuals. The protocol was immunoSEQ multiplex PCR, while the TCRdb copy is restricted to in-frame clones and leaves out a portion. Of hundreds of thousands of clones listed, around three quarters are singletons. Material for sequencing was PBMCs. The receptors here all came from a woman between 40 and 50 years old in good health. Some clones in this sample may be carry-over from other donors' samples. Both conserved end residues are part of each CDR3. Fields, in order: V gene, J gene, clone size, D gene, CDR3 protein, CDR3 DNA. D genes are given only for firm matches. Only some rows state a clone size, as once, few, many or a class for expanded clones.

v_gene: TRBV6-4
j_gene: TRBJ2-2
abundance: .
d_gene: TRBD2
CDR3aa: CASSATSGDGTGELFF
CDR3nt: TGTGCCAGCAGCGCGACTAGCGGGGATGGGACCGGGGAGCTGTTTTTT

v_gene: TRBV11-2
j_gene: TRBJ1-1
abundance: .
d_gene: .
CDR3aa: CASSLDRAGNTEAFF
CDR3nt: TGTGCCAGCAGCTTAGACAGGGCTGGTAACACTGAAGCTTTCTTT

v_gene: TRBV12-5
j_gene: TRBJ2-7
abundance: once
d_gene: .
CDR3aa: CASGLVRGSPTYEQYF
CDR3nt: TGTGCTAGTGGTTTGGTACGAGGTAGCCCGACCTACGAGCAGTACTTC

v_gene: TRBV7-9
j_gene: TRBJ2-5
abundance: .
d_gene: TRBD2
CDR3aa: CASSLDSPAGGGETQYF
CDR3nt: TGTGCCAGCAGCTTAGATTCGCCGGCGGGAGGTGGAGAGACCCAGTACTTC

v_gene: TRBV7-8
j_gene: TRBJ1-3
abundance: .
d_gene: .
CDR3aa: CASSLVSYSGNTIYF
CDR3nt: TGTGCCAGCAGCTTAGTCAGCTACTCTGGAAACACCATATATTTT

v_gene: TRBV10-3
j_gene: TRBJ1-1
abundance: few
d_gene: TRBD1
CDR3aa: CAIRQGAETEAFF
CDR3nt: TGTGCCATCAGACAGGGGGCGGAGACTGAAGCTTTCTTT

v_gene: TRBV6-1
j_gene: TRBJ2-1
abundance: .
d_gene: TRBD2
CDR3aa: CASSEEGGTSPPYNEQFF
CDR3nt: TGTGCCAGCAGTGAAGAAGGTGGGACTAGTCCCCCCTACAATGAGCAGTTCTTC

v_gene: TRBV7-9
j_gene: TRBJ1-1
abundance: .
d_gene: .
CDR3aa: CASSPGQAEAFF
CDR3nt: TGTGCCAGCAGCCCCGGACAAGCTGAAGCTTTCTTT

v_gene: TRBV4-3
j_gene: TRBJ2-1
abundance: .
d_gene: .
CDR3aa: CASSRGVYEQFF
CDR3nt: TGCGCCAGCAGCCGAGGGGTTTATGAGCAGTTCTTC

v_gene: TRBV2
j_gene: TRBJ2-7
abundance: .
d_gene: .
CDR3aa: CASSQASYEQYF
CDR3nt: TGTGCCAGCAGTCAAGCGTCCTACGAGCAGTACTTC

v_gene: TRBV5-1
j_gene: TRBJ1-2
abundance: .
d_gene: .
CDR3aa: CASSLDGVEGRYTF
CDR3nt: TGCGCCAGCAGCTTGGACGGTGTGGAGGGGCGCTACACCTTC

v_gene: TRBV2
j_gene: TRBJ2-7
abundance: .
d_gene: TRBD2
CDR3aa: CAGGLDNYEQYF
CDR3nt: TGTGCCGGCGGACTAGACAACTACGAGCAGTACTTC

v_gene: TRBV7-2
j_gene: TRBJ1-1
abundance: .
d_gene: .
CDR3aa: CAERRLGTEAFF
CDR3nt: TGTGCAGAGCGCCGCCTGGGAACTGAAGCTTTCTTT

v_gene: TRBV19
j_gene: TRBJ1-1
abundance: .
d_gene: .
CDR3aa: CASTLPGGRIEAFF
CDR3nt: TGTGCCAGTACCCTACCGGGCGGACGGATTGAAGCTTTCTTT

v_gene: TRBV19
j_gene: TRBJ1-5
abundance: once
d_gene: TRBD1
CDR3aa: CASSIDLTGHNQPQHF
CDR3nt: TGTGCCAGTAGTATAGATCTGACAGGGCACAATCAGCCCCAGCATTTT

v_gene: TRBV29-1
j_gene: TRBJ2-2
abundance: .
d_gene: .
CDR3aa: CSVVGSLNTGELFF
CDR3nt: TGCAGCGTTGTTGGGAGTCTAAACACCGGGGAGCTGTTTTTT

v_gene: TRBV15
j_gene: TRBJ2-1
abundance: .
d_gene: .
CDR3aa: CATSRVDDQLYNEQFF
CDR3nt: TGTGCCACCAGCAGAGTGGACGACCAGCTCTACAATGAGCAGTTCTTC

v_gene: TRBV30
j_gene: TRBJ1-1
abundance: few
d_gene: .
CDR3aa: CAWSVALNTEAFF
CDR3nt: TGTGCCTGGAGTGTAGCTTTGAACACTGAAGCTTTCTTT

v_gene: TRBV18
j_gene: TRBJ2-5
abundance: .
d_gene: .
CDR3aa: CASSPRVGEETQYF
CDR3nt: TGTGCCAGCTCCCCACGGGTCGGAGAAGAGACCCAGTACTTC

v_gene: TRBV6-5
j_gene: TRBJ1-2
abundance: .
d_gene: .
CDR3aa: CASTPALVYGYTF
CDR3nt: TGTGCCAGCACCCCTGCCCTTGTCTATGGCTACACCTTC

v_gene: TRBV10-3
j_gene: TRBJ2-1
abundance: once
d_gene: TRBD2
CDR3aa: CAIAGTSGPLVQFF
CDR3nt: TGTGCCATCGCAGGGACTAGCGGGCCACTGGTGCAGTTCTTC

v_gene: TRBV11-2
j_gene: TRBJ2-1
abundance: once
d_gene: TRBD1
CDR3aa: CASSYRGVLSHEQFF
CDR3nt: TGTGCCAGCAGCTACAGGGGGGTGTTATCCCATGAGCAGTTCTTC

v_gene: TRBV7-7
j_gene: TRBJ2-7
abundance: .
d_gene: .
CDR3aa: CASSPAGFGGEQYF
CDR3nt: TGTGCTAGCAGCCCCGCGGGGTTTGGCGGCGAGCAGTACTTC

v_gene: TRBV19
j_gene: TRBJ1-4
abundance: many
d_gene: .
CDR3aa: CASSVGARINEKLFF
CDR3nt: TGTGCCAGTTCCGTGGGGGCGAGAATTAATGAAAAACTGTTTTTT

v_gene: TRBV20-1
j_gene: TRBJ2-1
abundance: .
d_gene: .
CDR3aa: CSARFEGPQFF
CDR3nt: TGCAGTGCTAGATTCGAGGGACCCCAGTTCTTC

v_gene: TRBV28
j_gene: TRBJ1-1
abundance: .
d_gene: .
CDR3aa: CASSPLVRNTEAFF
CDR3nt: TGTGCCAGCAGTCCCCTGGTGAGGAACACTGAAGCTTTCTTT

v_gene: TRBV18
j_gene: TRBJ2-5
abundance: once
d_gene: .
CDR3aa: CASSPTGYQETQYF
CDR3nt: TGTGCCAGCTCACCTACCGGTTACCAAGAGACCCAGTACTTC

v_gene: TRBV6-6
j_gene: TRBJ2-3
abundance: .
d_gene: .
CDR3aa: CASSHLQGRGTDTQYF
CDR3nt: TGTGCCAGCAGCCACCTACAGGGAAGAGGAACAGATACGCAGTATTTT

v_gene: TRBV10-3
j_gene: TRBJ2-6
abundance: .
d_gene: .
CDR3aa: CAIDPSGPSSGANVLTF
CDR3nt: TGTGCCATCGACCCGTCGGGCCCGAGCTCTGGGGCCAACGTCCTGACTTTC

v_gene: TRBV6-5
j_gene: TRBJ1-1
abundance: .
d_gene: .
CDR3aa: CASRDPGTEAFF
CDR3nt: TGTGCCAGCAGGGACCCTGGTACTGAAGCTTTCTTT

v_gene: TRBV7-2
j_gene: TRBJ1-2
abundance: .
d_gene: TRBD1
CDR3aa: CASSLNAGTARAGYTF
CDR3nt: TGTGCCAGCAGCTTAAACGCCGGGACAGCTCGCGCGGGCTACACCTTC

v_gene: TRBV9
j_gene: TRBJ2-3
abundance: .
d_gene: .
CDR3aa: CASSVTGVSTDTQYF
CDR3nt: TGTGCCAGCAGCGTGACCGGAGTTAGTACAGATACGCAGTATTTT

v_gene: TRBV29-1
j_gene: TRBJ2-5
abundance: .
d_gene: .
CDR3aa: CSAQPGANEETQYF
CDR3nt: TGCAGCGCACAACCAGGGGCAAACGAAGAGACCCAGTACTTC

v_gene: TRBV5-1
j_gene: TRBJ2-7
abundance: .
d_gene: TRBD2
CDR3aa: CASSLRLAASYEQYF
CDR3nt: TGCGCCAGCAGCTTGAGGCTAGCGGCCTCCTACGAGCAGTACTTC

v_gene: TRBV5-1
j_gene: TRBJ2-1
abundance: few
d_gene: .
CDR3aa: CASKREPDSLNEQFF
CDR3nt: TGCGCCAGCAAACGGGAACCCGACTCCCTCAATGAGCAGTTCTTC

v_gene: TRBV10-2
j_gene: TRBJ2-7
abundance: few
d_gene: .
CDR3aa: CASSDLDGAYEQYF
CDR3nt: TGCGCCAGCAGTGATTTGGACGGAGCCTACGAGCAGTACTTC

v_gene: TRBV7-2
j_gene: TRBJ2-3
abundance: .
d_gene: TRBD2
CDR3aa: CASSRPGLAGADTQYF
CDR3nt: TGTGCCAGCAGCCGTCCCGGACTAGCGGGAGCAGATACGCAGTATTTT

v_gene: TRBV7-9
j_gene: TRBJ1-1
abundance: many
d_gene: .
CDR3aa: CASSPPGGRNTEAFF
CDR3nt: TGTGCCAGCAGCCCACCGGGGGGGCGCAACACTGAAGCTTTCTTT

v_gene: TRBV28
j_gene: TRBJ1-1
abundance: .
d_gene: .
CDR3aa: CASSVSLMNTEAFF
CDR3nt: TGTGCCAGCAGTGTGTCACTAATGAACACTGAAGCTTTCTTT

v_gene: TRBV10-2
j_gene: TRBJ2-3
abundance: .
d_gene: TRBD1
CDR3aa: CASSDRAPQYF
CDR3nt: TGCGCCAGCAGCGACAGGGCTCCGCAGTATTTT

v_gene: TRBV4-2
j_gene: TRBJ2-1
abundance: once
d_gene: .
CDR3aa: CASSTGTVGIGEQFF
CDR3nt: TGTGCCAGCAGCACCGGGACGGTGGGGATTGGGGAGCAGTTCTTC

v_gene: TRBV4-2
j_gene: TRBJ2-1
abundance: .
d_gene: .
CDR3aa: CASSLSGPKDEQFF
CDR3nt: TGTGCCAGCAGCCTCTCGGGACCTAAGGATGAGCAGTTCTTC

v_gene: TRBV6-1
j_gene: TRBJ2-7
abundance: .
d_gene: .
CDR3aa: CAAGGRGTYEQYF
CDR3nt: TGTGCAGCGGGTGGCAGGGGAACTTACGAGCAGTACTTC

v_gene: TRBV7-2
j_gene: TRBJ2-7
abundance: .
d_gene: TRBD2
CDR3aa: CASSLVLAGRYEQYF
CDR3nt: TGTGCCAGCAGCTTAGTACTAGCGGGGAGGTACGAGCAGTACTTC

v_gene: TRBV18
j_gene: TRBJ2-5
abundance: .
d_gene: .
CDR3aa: CASSPVRGETQYF
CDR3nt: TGTGCCAGCTCACCCGTAAGAGGGGAGACCCAGTACTTC

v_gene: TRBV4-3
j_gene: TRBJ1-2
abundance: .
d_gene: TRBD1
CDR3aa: CASSQDPGQGYNYGYTF
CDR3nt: TGCGCCAGCAGCCAAGATCCAGGACAGGGGTATAACTATGGCTACACCTTC

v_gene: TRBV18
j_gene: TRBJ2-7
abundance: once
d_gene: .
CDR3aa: CASSPSSGEQYF
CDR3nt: TGTGCCAGCTCACCATCCAGCGGGGAGCAGTACTTC

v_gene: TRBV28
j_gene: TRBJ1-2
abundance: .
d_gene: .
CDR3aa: CASSIDWTYGYTF
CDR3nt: TGTGCCAGCAGCATAGACTGGACCTATGGCTACACCTTC